This TCR beta chain stems from a study of blood T cell repertoires in COVID-19. Per the original methods: Amplification with reference gene primers provided the estimates of nucleated cell counts. Sequencing was performed with immunoSEQ multiplex PCR; in TCRdb, only in-frame clones are kept and a portion is missing. D and trimming come from the DNA, and the V and J calls and clone size come from that table. Of some 260,000 clones listed, around three quarters are singletons. Germline CDR1 and CDR2: MNHEY and SVGAGI. J was trimmed by 6 bases and V by 6 bases; bases with no gene match: 9. The CDR3 consists of 15 residues.

V gene TRBV6-5 combines with J gene TRBJ2-1; 9 bases are shared with TRBD2. The sequenced sample consisted of peripheral blood. This sequence originates from a woman aged 80 or over with acute or convalescent COVID-19. CDR3 amino acids: CASRGLGLASNEQFF. As DNA, the CDR3 is TGTGCCAGCAGGGGACTGGGACTAGCTAGCAATGAGCAGTTCTTC.